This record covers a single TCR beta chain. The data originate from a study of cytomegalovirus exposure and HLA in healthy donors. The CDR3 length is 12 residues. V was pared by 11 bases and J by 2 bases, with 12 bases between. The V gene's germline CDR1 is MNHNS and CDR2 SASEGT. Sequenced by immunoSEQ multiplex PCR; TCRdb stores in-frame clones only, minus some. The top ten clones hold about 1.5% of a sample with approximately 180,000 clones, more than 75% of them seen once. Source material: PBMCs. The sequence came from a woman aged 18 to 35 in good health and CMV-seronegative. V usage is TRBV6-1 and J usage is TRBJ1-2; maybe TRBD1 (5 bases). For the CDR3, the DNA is TGTGCCGGGGGGGGACGGAACTATGGCTACACCTTC. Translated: CAGGGRNYGYTF.